This T cell receptor beta chain is from a study of T cells in tuberculosis. Germline CDR1 reads KGHSH; CDR2 reads LQKENI. V lost 0 bases to trimming and J lost 1 base, with 9 bases between them. The CDR3 length is 15 residues. Repertoires were generated with immunoSEQ multiplex PCR, while TCRdb's copy carries only in-frame clones and drops some. The data hold about 5,000 clones, with about 97% observed a single time. Time point meaning: new active TB diagnosis, blood taken before or within 7 days of starting treatment. The specimen comprised PBMCs, sampled at tuberculosis diagnosis. The rearrangement joins TRBV18 to TRBJ1-1; TRBD1 is a possible D gene (5 bases). This TCR derives from an adult with tuberculosis. The CDR3 protein is CASSPPSRENTEAFF. The DNA for the CDR3 is TGTGCCAGCTCACCACCGAGCAGGGAGAACACTGAAGCTTTCTTT.